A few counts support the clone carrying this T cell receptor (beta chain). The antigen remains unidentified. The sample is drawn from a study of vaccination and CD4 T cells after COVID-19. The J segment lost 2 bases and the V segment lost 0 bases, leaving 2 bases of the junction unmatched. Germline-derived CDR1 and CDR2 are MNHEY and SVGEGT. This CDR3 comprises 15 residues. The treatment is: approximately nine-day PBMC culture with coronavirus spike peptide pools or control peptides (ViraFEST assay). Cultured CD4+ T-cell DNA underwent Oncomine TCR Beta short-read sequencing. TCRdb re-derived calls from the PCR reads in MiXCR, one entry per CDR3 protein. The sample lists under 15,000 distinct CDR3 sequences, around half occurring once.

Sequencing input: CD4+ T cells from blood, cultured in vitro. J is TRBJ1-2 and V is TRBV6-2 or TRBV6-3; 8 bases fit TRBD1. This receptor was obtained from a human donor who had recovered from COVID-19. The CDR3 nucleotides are TGTGCCAGCAGTTACTCGGGACAGGTCAACTATGGCTACACCTTC. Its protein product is CASSYSGQVNYGYTF.